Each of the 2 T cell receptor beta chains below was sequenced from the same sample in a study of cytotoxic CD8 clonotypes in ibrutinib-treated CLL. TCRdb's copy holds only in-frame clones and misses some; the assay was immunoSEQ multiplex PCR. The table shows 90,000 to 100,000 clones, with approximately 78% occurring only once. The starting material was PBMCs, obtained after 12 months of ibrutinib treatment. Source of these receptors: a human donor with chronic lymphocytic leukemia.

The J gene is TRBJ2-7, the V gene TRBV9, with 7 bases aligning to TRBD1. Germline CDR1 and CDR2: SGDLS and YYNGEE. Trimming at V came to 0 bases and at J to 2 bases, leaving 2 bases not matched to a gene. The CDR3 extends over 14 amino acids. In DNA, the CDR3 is TGTGCCAGCAGCGTAGAAGGGGGCGCCTACGAGCAGTACTTC. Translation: CASSVEGGAYEQYF.

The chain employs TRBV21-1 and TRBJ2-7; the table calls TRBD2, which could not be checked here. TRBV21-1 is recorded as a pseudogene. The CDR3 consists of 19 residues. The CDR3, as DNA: TGTGCCAGCAGCAAGGACAGGGCCTCACTAGCGGGGGGCACCTACGAGCAGTACTTC. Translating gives CASSKDRASLAGGTYEQYF.